This T cell receptor (beta chain) was sequenced in a study of shared clonotypes between healthy human individuals. TCRdb keeps only in-frame clones here, not all; method: immunoSEQ multiplex PCR. The table lists 450,000 to 500,000 clones, approximately 82% of them singletons, with 12% in the top ten. Trimming cost V 1 base and J 6 bases, with 10 bases left between them. The CDR3 is made up of 13 amino acids. CDR1 is LGHNT and CDR2 is FRNRAP in the germline V gene. The material sequenced was PBMCs. The receptor comes from a woman between 40 and 50 years old in good health. Some clones in this sample may be carry-over from other donors' samples. The chain uses TRBV12-5 and TRBJ2-7; D could derive from TRBD1 or TRBD2 (5 bases each). CDR3 in DNA: TGTGCTAGTGGTTTGGAAGCTGGGGGCGAGCAGTACTTC. Protein: CASGLEAGGEQYF.